This T cell receptor beta chain appears in the sequencing data of a study of T cell changes during pregnancy in multiple sclerosis. Measured with immunoSEQ multiplex PCR; TCRdb has only the in-frame clones, and not every one. This table has 35,000 to 50,000 clones, 70% to 90% appearing once. The TCR sequence derives from a female donor with multiple sclerosis, enrolled in a pregnancy study. The sample consisted of CD4+ T cells from peripheral blood mononuclear cells, taken after pregnancy.

CDR3 DNA sequence: TGTGCCAGCAGTCCACTCCCGGACAGGGAGTGGGACGAGCAGTACTTC. It specifies CASSPLPDREWDEQYF. The chain uses TRBV28 and TRBJ2-7, with 8 bases that match TRBD1. Per germline, CDR1 MDHEN and CDR2 SYDVKM. After removal of 5 bases from V and 5 bases from J, the junction contained 14 bases not matched to a gene. This CDR3 has 16 residues.